This T cell receptor (beta chain) was sequenced in a study of blood T cell repertoires in COVID-19. Whole-study context: The United States, Italy and Spain provided the acute and convalescent COVID-19 samples.

J was trimmed by 8 bases and V by 5 bases; bases with no gene match: 7. This CDR3 has 13 amino acids. The V gene's germline CDR1 is LNHDA and CDR2 SQIVND (reference sequence). In the study's own analysis: The authors estimated nucleated cell counts from reference gene primer amplification. Clones were sequenced by immunoSEQ multiplex PCR, and TCRdb holds only the in-frame ones, with some missing. The DNA gave D and trimming, while V, J and clone size come from that table. The table shows under 200,000 clones, with roughly 88% occurring only once. Participant-given clinical history determined each cohort assignment.

Input material: PBMCs or T cells enriched from blood (not recorded which). This rearrangement joins TRBV19 to TRBJ1-1, with 8 bases lining up with TRBD1. The TCR originated in a man aged 35 to 55 with acute COVID-19. For the CDR3, the DNA is TGTGCCAGTAGTTCAAGGACAGGGAGGGAAGCTTTCTTT. Its protein is CASSSRTGREAFF.